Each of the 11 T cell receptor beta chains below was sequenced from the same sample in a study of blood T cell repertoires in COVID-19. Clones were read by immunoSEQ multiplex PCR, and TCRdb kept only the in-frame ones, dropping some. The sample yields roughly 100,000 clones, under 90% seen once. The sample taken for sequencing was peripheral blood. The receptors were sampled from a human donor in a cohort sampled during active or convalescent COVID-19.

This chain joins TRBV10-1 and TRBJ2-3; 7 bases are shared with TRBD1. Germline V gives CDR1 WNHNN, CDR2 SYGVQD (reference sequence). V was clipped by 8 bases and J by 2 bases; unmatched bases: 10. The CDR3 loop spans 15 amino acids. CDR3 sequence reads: CASSLWDRNTDTQYF. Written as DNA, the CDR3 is TGCGCCAGCTCGCTCTGGGACAGAAACACAGATACGCAGTATTTT.

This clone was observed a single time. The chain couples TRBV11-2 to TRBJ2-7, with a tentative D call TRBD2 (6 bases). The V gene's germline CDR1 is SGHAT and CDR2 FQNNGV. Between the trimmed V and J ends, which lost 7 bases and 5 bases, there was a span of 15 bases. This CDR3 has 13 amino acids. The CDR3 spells CASTRGRGNEQYF. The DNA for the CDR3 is TGTGCCAGCACCCGCGGCCGGGGGAACGAGCAGTACTTC.

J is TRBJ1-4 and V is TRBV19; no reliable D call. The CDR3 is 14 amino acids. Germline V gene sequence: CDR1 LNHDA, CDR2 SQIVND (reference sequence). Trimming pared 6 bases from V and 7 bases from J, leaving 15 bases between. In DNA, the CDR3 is TGTGCCAGTAGCCCGGGAGGGCCAGGTGAAAAACTGTTTTTT. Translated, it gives CASSPGGPGEKLFF. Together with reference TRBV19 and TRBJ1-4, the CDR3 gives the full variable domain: DGGITQSPKYLFRKEGQNVTLSCEQNLNHDAMYWYRQDPGQGLRLIYYSQIVNDFQKGDIAEGYSVSREKKESFPLTVTSAQKNPTAFYLCASSPGGPGEKLFFGSGTQLSVL.

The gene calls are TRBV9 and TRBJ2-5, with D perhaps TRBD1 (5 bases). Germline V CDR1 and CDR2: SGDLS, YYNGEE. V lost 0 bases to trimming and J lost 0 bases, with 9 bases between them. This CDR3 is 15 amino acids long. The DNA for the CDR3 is TGTGCCAGCAGCGTAGGGGCAGGGAACCAAGAGACCCAGTACTTC. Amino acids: CASSVGAGNQETQYF.

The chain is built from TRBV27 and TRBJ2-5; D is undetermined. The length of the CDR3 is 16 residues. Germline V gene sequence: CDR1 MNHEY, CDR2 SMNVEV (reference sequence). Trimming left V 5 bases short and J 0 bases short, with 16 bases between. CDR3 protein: CASSMPTGSYQETQYF. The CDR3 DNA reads TGTGCCAGCAGTATGCCGACTGGTAGTTACCAAGAGACCCAGTACTTC.

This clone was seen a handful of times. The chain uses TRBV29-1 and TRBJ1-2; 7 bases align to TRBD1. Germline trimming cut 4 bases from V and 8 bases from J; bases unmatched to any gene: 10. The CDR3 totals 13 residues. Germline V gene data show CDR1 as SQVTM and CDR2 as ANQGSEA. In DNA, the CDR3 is TGCAGCGTTGGCGGCAGGGGGTCCTTGGGCTACACCTTC. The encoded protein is CSVGGRGSLGYTF.

The CDR3 sequence is CASSYSSRVTNYGYTF. The DNA for the CDR3 is TGTGCCAGCAGTTACTCGAGCAGGGTAACTAACTATGGCTACACCTTC. V usage is TRBV6-5 and J usage is TRBJ1-2; tentative D call: TRBD1 (5 bases). The CDR3 contains 16 residues. The V and J ends lost 0 bases and 0 bases respectively, with 11 bases between them. Germline loops: CDR1 MNHEY, CDR2 SVGAGI.

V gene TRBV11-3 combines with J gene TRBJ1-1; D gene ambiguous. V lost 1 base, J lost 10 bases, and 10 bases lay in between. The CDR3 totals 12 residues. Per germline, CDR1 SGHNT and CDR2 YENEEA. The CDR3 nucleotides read TGTGCCAGCAGCTTAGCGGGGTTTCGAGCTTTCTTT. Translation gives CASSLAGFRAFF.

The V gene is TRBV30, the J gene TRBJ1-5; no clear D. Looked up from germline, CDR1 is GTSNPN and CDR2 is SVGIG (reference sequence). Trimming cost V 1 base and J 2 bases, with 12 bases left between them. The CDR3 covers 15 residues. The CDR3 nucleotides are TGTGCCTGGAGTGCACAGATGGGAGGCAATCAGCCCCAGCATTTT. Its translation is CAWSAQMGGNQPQHF. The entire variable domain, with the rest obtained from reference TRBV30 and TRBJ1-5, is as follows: SQTIHQWPATLVQPVGSPLSLECTVEGTSNPNLYWYRQAAGRGLQLLFYSVGIGQISSEVPQNLSASRPQDRQFILSSKKLLLSDSGFYLCAWSAQMGGNQPQHFGDGTRLSIL.

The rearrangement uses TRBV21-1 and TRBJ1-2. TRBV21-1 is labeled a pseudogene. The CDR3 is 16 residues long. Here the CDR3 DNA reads TGTGCCAGCAGCAACGGTTCCTCCGGACTAAGGGATGGCTACACCTTC. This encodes CASSNGSSGLRDGYTF.

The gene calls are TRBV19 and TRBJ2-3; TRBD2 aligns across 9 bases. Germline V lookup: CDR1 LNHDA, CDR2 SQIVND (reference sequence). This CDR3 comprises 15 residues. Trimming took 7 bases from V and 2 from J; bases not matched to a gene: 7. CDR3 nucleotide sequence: TGTGCCAGTACCTCCGTGGGACTAGCCACAGATACGCAGTATTTT. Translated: CASTSVGLATDTQYF.